This T cell receptor beta chain stems from a study of early T cells in non-severe SARS-CoV-2 infection (dated by TCRdb to 2020 to 2022). With regard to the full study: Bulk RNA from unsorted whole blood was used for TCR sequencing, so alpha and beta chains could not be paired. Findings and caveats that apply to the study as a whole: VDJdb matching was skewed toward anti-spike CD8 responses, so virus-specific expansions were likely underestimated and private and CD4 specificities were missed.

The library was generated by 5' RACE. The instrument given in TCRdb is NextSeq 500. Unique molecular identifiers were attached to individual cDNA molecules in the TCR library protocol so that sequencing error and PCR bias could be corrected. TCR alpha and beta chains were both sequenced, and the abundances of alpha and beta sequences in each sample were closely correlated with each other. The original methods were these. Decombinator V4 was used to annotate TCR sequences for V gene, J gene and CDR3. TCRs were defined as expanded if a significant change between any two time points was detected under a Poisson model with p below 0.0001. TCR abundances were normalised to the total number of TCRs sequenced per sample and were expressed as counts per million. VDJdb, accessed 1 November 2021, was searched for CMV, EBV and SARS-CoV-2 annotated TCRs, with TCRs annotated for multiple antigens excluded. The public reads were run again by TCRdb, first through fastp at Q25 and then through MiXCR, and only productive beta chains were kept. CDR3 protein sequences are deduplicated, and each keeps its most common genes and DNA. The V and J calls follow TCRdb's processing rather than the paper's. This sample is represented by tens of thousands of distinct CDR3 sequences; under 14% of them were singletons. The ten biggest clones cover 1.7% of the sample.

A case-control design nested within a healthcare worker cohort in London, UK, was used, with weekly nasopharyngeal swab PCR tests and blood sampling performed. Healthcare workers were recruited during the week of the UK lockdown, between 23 and 31 March 2020, and followed weekly for up to roughly 16 weeks. This clonotype was picked up many times. Its target antigen remains unknown. Base qualities are not at hand, and no much larger clone is one base apart. The sample taken for sequencing was whole blood. The sequence came from an adult who was a healthcare worker with PCR-confirmed SARS-CoV-2 infection or an uninfected control (not recorded which).

The nucleotide sequence reads TGTGCCAGCAGCTTAGGGCGCAGGGGAAATCAGCCCCAGCATTTT. It is translated as CASSLGRRGNQPQHF. The receptor chain draws on TRBV7-2 and TRBJ1-5; TRBD1 could be the D gene, as 6 bases match. The germline V gene encodes CDR1 SGHTA and CDR2 FQGNSA. V drops 1 base and J drops 4 bases, leaving 11 bases in between. From its cysteine to its phenylalanine, the CDR3 spans 15 amino acids. The read is trimmed to its CDR3 DNA, 45 bases read in frame from base 1.